The clone carrying this T cell receptor (beta chain) has only a few counts. Its specificity is not known. V was cut by 0 bases and J by 0 bases, with 13 bases left in between. This CDR3 has 18 amino acids. The V gene's germline CDR1 is SGHRS and CDR2 YFSETQ. TCRdb passed the 5' RACE reads through MiXCR, listing each CDR3 protein once. The sample contains about 240,000 distinct CDR3 sequences, 6% to 7.5% of which appear only once. The record originates from a study of T cells after yellow fever vaccination. Study-level results: A minor fraction of clonotypes spanned both CD4 and CD8 compartments.

V and J are TRBV5-1 and TRBJ2-6; D possibly corresponds to TRBD1 (5 bases). The receptor comes from a man aged 25 to 45 who received the YFV17D yellow fever vaccine. Sequencing used CD4+ T cells sorted from PBMCs, obtained 15 days after the yellow fever booster vaccination. The CDR3 DNA sequence: TGCGCCAGCAGCTTGGCCCCGGCGACAGCCTCTGGGGCCAACGTCCTGACTTTC. It yields the protein CASSLAPATASGANVLTF.